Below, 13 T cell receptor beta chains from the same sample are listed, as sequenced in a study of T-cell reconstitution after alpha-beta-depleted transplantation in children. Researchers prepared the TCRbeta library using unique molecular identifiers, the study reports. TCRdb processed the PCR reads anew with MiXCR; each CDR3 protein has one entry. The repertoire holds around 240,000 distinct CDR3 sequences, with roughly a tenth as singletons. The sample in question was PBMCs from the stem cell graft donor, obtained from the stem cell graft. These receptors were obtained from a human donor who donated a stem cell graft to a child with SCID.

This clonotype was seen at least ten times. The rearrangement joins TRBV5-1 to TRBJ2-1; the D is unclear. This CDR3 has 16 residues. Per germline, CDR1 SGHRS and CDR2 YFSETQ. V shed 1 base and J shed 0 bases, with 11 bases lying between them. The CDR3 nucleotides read TGCGCCAGCAGCTTGAAGATTGGGGACTCCTACAATGAGCAGTTCTTC. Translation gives CASSLKIGDSYNEQFF.

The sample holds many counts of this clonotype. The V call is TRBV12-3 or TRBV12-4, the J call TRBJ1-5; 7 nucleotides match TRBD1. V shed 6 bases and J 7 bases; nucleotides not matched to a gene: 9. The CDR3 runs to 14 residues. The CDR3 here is CASSPQGRVQPQHF. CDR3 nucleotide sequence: TGTGCCAGCAGCCCACAGGGGAGAGTCCAGCCCCAGCATTTT.

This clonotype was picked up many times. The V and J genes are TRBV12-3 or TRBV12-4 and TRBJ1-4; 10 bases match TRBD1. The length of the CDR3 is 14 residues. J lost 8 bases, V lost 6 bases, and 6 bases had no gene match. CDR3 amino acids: CASRAGTGVEKLFF. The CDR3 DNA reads TGTGCCAGCAGAGCCGGGACAGGGGTCGAAAAACTGTTTTTT.

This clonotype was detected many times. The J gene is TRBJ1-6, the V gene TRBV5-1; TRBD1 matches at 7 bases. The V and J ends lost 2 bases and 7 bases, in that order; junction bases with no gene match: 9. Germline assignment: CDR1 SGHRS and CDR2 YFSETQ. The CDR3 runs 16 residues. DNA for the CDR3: TGCGCCAGCAGCTTACCTTCGGGACAGTCAAATTCACCCCTCCACTTT. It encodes CASSLPSGQSNSPLHF.

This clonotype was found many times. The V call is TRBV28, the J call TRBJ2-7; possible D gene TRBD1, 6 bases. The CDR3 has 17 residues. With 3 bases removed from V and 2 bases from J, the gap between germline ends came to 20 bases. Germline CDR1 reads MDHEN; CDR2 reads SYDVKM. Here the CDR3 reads CASSFFSTGRKAYEQYF. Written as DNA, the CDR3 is TGTGCCAGCAGTTTCTTCAGCACAGGGAGAAAGGCCTACGAGCAGTACTTC.

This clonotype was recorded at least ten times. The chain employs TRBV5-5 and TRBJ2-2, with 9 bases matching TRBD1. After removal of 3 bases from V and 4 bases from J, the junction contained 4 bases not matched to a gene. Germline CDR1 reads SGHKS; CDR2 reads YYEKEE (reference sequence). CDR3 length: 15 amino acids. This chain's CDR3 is CASSSWTGVTGELFF. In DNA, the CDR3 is TGTGCCAGCAGCTCCTGGACAGGGGTCACCGGGGAGCTGTTTTTT.

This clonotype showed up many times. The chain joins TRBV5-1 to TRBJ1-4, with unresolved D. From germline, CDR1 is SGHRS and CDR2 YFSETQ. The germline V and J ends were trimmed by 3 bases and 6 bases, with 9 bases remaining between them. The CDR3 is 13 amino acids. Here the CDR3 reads CASSSTAYEKLFF. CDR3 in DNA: TGCGCCAGCAGCTCGACGGCCTATGAAAAACTGTTTTTT.

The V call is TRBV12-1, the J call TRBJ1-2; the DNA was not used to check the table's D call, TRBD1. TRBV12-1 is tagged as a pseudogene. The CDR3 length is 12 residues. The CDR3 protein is CARGPGVYGYTF. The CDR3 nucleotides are TGTGCCAGGGGCCCGGGTGTCTATGGCTACACCTTC.

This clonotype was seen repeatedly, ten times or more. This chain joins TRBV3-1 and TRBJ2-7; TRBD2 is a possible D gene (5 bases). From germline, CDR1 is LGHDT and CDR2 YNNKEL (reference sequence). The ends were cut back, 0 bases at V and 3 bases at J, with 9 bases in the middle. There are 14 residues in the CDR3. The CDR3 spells CASSQDNSGYEQYF. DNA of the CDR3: TGTGCCAGCAGCCAAGATAACAGCGGCTACGAGCAGTACTTC.

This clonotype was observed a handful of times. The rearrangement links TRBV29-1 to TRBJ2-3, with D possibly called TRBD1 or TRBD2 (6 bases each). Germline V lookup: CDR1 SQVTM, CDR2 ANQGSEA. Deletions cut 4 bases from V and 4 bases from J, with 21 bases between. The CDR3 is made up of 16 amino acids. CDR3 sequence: CSVVVWGQGRPDTQYF. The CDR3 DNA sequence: TGCAGCGTTGTGGTCTGGGGCCAGGGGAGGCCAGATACGCAGTATTTT.

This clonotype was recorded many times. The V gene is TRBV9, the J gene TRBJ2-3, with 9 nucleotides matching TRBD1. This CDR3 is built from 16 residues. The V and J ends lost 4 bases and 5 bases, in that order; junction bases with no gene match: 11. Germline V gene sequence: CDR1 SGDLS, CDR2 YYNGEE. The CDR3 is CASSSRDRESGDTQYF. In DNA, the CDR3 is TGTGCCAGCAGCTCCCGGGACAGGGAGAGTGGAGATACGCAGTATTTT.

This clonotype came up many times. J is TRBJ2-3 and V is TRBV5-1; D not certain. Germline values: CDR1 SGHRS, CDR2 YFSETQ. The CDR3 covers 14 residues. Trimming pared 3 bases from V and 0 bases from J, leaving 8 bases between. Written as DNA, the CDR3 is TGCGCCAGCAGCTCCTCCTCTAGCACAGATACGCAGTATTTT. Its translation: CASSSSSSTDTQYF.

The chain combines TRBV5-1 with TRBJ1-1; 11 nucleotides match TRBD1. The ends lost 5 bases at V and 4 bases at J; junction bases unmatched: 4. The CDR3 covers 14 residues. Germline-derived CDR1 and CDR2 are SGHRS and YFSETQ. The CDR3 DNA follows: TGCGCCAGCAGGACCGGGACAGGGGGCACTGAAGCTTTCTTT. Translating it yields CASRTGTGGTEAFF. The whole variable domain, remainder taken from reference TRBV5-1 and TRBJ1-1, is KAGVTQTPRYLIKTRGQQVTLSCSPISGHRSVSWYQQTPGQGLQFLFEYFSETQRNKGNFPGRFSGRQFSNSRSEMNVSTLELGDSALYLCASRTGTGGTEAFFGQGTRLTVV.